Listed below are T cell receptor beta chains from one sample, sequenced in a study of shared clonotypes between healthy human individuals. The protocol was immunoSEQ multiplex PCR, while the TCRdb copy is restricted to in-frame clones and leaves out a portion. This sample has approximately 2,000,000 clones, with around 93% found just once. Specimen: naive CD8+ T cells from PBMCs. The receptor set was obtained from a man between 18 and 29 years old in good health. Some clones in this sample may be carry-over from other donors' samples. CDR3s include the opening cysteine and the closing phenylalanine or tryptophan. Fields, in order: CDR3 protein, J gene, V gene, clone size. A row's size may be missing; if present it is once, few, many or a size class.

CAWNLGTRNGYTF | TRBJ1-2 | TRBV30 | once
CASSAVKIAGGPGTGELFF | TRBJ2-2 | TRBV10-1 | NA
CASSLNGQGYGYTF | TRBJ1-2 | TRBV5-1 | once
CASSRRTGSNEQFF | TRBJ2-1 | TRBV27 | NA
CASSTGQGMSSYEQYF | TRBJ2-7 | TRBV27 | NA
CASSKMGDRGSNEKLFF | TRBJ1-4 | TRBV21-1 | NA
CASSIGGLRAFF | TRBJ1-1 | TRBV19 | NA
CASSLSGLAEGNEQFF | TRBJ2-1 | TRBV27 | once
CASSLRRGNYGYTF | TRBJ1-2 | TRBV4-1 | once
CASSSIRDIYQPQHF | TRBJ1-5 | TRBV19 | NA
CASSLGQVLLAHLAGGPAETQYF | TRBJ2-5 | TRBV28 | NA
CASSLGGYEQFF | TRBJ2-1 | TRBV7-9 | NA
CASSSGTGTYEQYF | TRBJ2-7 | TRBV7-8 | NA
CASSRGTTTYYEQYF | TRBJ2-7 | TRBV7-9 | NA
CASSFSTGSYGYTF | TRBJ1-2 | TRBV28 | NA
CASRTRDTRYTDTQYF | TRBJ2-3 | TRBV27 | NA
CASSQEGIWTATGELFF | TRBJ2-2 | TRBV4-3 | NA
CASGATLGDRQRDPPQHF | TRBJ1-5 | TRBV28 | NA
CASSPGAGWETQYF | TRBJ2-5 | TRBV19 | NA
CASSQVGYQGNYGYTF | TRBJ1-2 | TRBV4-2 | once
CASSYYRSGNTIYF | TRBJ1-3 | TRBV11-3 | NA
CASSLAGRSNEKLFF | TRBJ1-4 | TRBV7-9 | NA
CASSEAGGATDTQYF | TRBJ2-3 | TRBV5-4 | NA
CASSMGRNQPQHF | TRBJ1-5 | TRBV19 | NA
CASSLGGGSSLEF | TRBJ1-1 | TRBV7-2 | NA
CASSLGPNQPQHF | TRBJ1-5 | TRBV13 | NA
CASSRLGLALNEQFF | TRBJ2-1 | TRBV4-1 | NA
CASEQGHQPQHF | TRBJ1-5 | TRBV19 | NA
CASSLGELAGYNEQFF | TRBJ2-1 | TRBV27 | NA
CASSQVGDRYQPQHF | TRBJ1-5 | TRBV4-1 | NA
CASSRGGTQYF | TRBJ2-3 | TRBV7-2 | NA